What follows is one T cell receptor (beta chain) and its context. Libraries were prepared by immunoSEQ multiplex PCR; TCRdb keeps only in-frame clonotypes and omits some of them. Of 120,000 to 150,000 clones in the sample, about 89% were seen once. These data originate in a study of control samples from healthy donors and cancer patients. The CDR3 loop spans 16 amino acids. CDR1 and CDR2 from the germline V gene are KGHSH and LQKENI. Trimming shortened V by 4 bases and J by 5 bases, and 15 bases separated the two germline ends. The chain links TRBV18 to TRBJ1-6; D ambiguous. Sequencing was done on a sample of blood. The clonotype was recovered from a man aged 25 to 40 in good health. CDR3 DNA sequence: TGTGCCAGCTCACAAACTACAGCCCGGGATAATTCACCCCTCCACTTT. Protein sequence: CASSQTTARDNSPLHF. The full variable domain, its missing parts supplied by reference TRBV18 and TRBJ1-6, is NAGVMQNPRHLVRRRGQEARLRCSPMKGHSHVYWYRQLPEEGLKFMVYLQKENIIDESGMPKERFSAEFPKEGPSILRIQQVVRGDSAAYFCASSQTTARDNSPLHFGNGTRLTVT.